A selection of T cell receptor beta chains follows, all from one sample in a study of shared clonotypes between healthy human individuals. Sequenced by immunoSEQ multiplex PCR; TCRdb stores in-frame clones only, minus some. The sample includes under 1,100,000 clones, approximately 72% of them seen just once. The sequencing input was memory CD4+ T cells sorted from blood. These receptor sequences come from a man younger than 35 in good health. CDR3s include the opening cysteine and the closing phenylalanine or tryptophan. Fields, in order: D gene, V gene, CDR3 length, clone size, J gene, CDR3 DNA, CDR3 protein. D genes are given only for firm matches. Size values are once, few and many counts, or a class for expanded clones, and some rows have none.

d_gene: -
v_gene: TRBV5-8
len: 13
abundance: -
j_gene: TRBJ2-3
CDR3nt: TGTGCCAGCGGGCAGATAGCCACAGATACGCAGTATTTT
CDR3aa: CASGQIATDTQYF

d_gene: -
v_gene: TRBV2
len: 13
abundance: -
j_gene: TRBJ1-2
CDR3nt: TGTGCCAGCAGGGGAATGGGGATCTATGGCTACACCTTC
CDR3aa: CASRGMGIYGYTF

d_gene: TRBD2
v_gene: TRBV5-8
len: 16
abundance: -
j_gene: TRBJ2-2
CDR3nt: TGTGCCAGCAGCTCTACTAGCGGCTCGAACACCGGGGAGCTGTTTTTT
CDR3aa: CASSSTSGSNTGELFF

d_gene: -
v_gene: TRBV6-5
len: 14
abundance: -
j_gene: TRBJ2-7
CDR3nt: TGTGCCAGCAGCCGACAGGGAGGGGCCTACGAGCAGTACTTC
CDR3aa: CASSRQGGAYEQYF

d_gene: -
v_gene: TRBV6-4
len: 16
abundance: -
j_gene: TRBJ2-4
CDR3nt: TGTGCCAGCAGTGACGGGGACACTCTAGCCAAAAACATTCAGTACTTC
CDR3aa: CASSDGDTLAKNIQYF

d_gene: TRBD1
v_gene: TRBV5-1
len: 15
abundance: once
j_gene: TRBJ2-4
CDR3nt: TGCGCCAGCAGCGCAGGGGGTCTAGCCAAAAACATTCAGTACTTC
CDR3aa: CASSAGGLAKNIQYF

d_gene: -
v_gene: TRBV30
len: 15
abundance: -
j_gene: TRBJ1-6
CDR3nt: TGTGCCTGGAGGTCGAAGGGGTCCGGGAATTCACCCCTCCACTTT
CDR3aa: CAWRSKGSGNSPLHF

d_gene: TRBD2
v_gene: TRBV7-2
len: 16
abundance: -
j_gene: TRBJ2-3
CDR3nt: TGTGCCAGCAGCTCCTTAGCGGGAGGATTGGTGGATACGCAGTATTTT
CDR3aa: CASSSLAGGLVDTQYF

d_gene: -
v_gene: TRBV9
len: 12
abundance: -
j_gene: TRBJ1-6
CDR3nt: TGTGCCAGCAGCGTCCTTAATTCACCCCTCCACTTT
CDR3aa: CASSVLNSPLHF

d_gene: TRBD1
v_gene: TRBV10-2
len: 13
abundance: -
j_gene: TRBJ1-4
CDR3nt: TGCGCCAGCAGCCTCCAACAGGGGGGGAATCTGTTTTTT
CDR3aa: CASSLQQGGNLFF

d_gene: TRBD2
v_gene: TRBV7-9
len: 16
abundance: -
j_gene: TRBJ2-5
CDR3nt: TGTGCCAGCAGCCGATCACTAGCGGGGGTACAAGAGACCCAGTACTTC
CDR3aa: CASSRSLAGVQETQYF

d_gene: -
v_gene: TRBV10-3
len: 16
abundance: few
j_gene: TRBJ1-2
CDR3nt: TGTGCCATCAGTGAGGGGGTTCAGTTCACTAACTATGGCTACACCTTC
CDR3aa: CAISEGVQFTNYGYTF

d_gene: TRBD2
v_gene: TRBV19
len: 14
abundance: -
j_gene: TRBJ2-3
CDR3nt: TGTGCCAGTAGTCCTCCGACTAGCGGGTATACGCAGTATTTT
CDR3aa: CASSPPTSGYTQYF

d_gene: TRBD2
v_gene: TRBV30
len: 15
abundance: -
j_gene: TRBJ2-3
CDR3nt: TGTGCCTGGAGTACGAGCGGGGGGGCAACAGATACGCAGTATTTT
CDR3aa: CAWSTSGGATDTQYF

d_gene: -
v_gene: TRBV5-4
len: 16
abundance: -
j_gene: TRBJ2-5
CDR3nt: TGTGCCAGCAGGGATTGGCTCAGGTCTTCGAAAGAGACCCAGTACTTC
CDR3aa: CASRDWLRSSKETQYF

d_gene: -
v_gene: TRBV6-5
len: 14
abundance: -
j_gene: TRBJ2-6
CDR3nt: TGTGCCAGCAGTCGGGGTGCTGGGGCCAACGTCCTGACTTTC
CDR3aa: CASSRGAGANVLTF

d_gene: -
v_gene: TRBV10-3
len: 14
abundance: -
j_gene: TRBJ1-1
CDR3nt: TGTGCCATCAGTATATTGGGTGCGAACACTGAAGCTTTCTTT
CDR3aa: CAISILGANTEAFF

d_gene: -
v_gene: TRBV9
len: 14
abundance: -
j_gene: TRBJ1-4
CDR3nt: TGTGCCAGCAGCCGAGGGGATTTCGGTGAAAAACTGTTTTTT
CDR3aa: CASSRGDFGEKLFF

d_gene: TRBD1
v_gene: TRBV6-1
len: 17
abundance: -
j_gene: TRBJ2-2
CDR3nt: TGTGCCAGCAGTGAAGCGGGGACAGGGCTTAACACCGGGGAGCTGTTTTTT
CDR3aa: CASSEAGTGLNTGELFF

d_gene: TRBD1
v_gene: TRBV5-1
len: 18
abundance: -
j_gene: TRBJ1-5
CDR3nt: TGCGCCAGCAGCTTGGTCAGGGGGCCGCCGTGGAACAATCAGCCCCAGCATTTT
CDR3aa: CASSLVRGPPWNNQPQHF

d_gene: -
v_gene: TRBV28
len: 13
abundance: many
j_gene: TRBJ2-2
CDR3nt: TGTGCCAGCAGTTTTTCTGACACCGGGGAGCTGTTTTTT
CDR3aa: CASSFSDTGELFF

d_gene: -
v_gene: TRBV18
len: 13
abundance: once
j_gene: TRBJ1-1
CDR3nt: TGTGCCAGCTCACCCGGATCCCACACTGAAGCTTTCTTT
CDR3aa: CASSPGSHTEAFF

d_gene: -
v_gene: TRBV4-3
len: 14
abundance: -
j_gene: TRBJ1-1
CDR3nt: TGCGCCAGCAGCCCCCGCCTGATGAACACTGAAGCTTTCTTT
CDR3aa: CASSPRLMNTEAFF

d_gene: TRBD1
v_gene: TRBV28
len: 16
abundance: -
j_gene: TRBJ1-1
CDR3nt: TGTGCCAGCAGTCCCCGACAGGGGGCTTCGAACACTGAAGCTTTCTTT
CDR3aa: CASSPRQGASNTEAFF

d_gene: -
v_gene: TRBV7-9
len: 15
abundance: -
j_gene: TRBJ2-3
CDR3nt: TGTGCCAGCAGCCACCCGGATCTCGGCACAGATACGCAGTATTTT
CDR3aa: CASSHPDLGTDTQYF

d_gene: TRBD1
v_gene: TRBV5-1
len: 14
abundance: -
j_gene: TRBJ2-5
CDR3nt: TGCGCCAGCAGCCCCCCAGGGGGAGTAGAGACCCAGTACTTC
CDR3aa: CASSPPGGVETQYF

d_gene: TRBD2
v_gene: TRBV7-9
len: 15
abundance: -
j_gene: TRBJ2-4
CDR3nt: TGTGCCAGCAGCCCAAATAGCGGGGGGGCTCTCATTCAGTACTTC
CDR3aa: CASSPNSGGALIQYF

d_gene: -
v_gene: TRBV4-1
len: 16
abundance: -
j_gene: TRBJ2-6
CDR3nt: TGCGCCAGCAGCCAAGGGGGATTCTCTGGGGCCAACGTCCTGACTTTC
CDR3aa: CASSQGGFSGANVLTF

d_gene: -
v_gene: TRBV7-2
len: 13
abundance: -
j_gene: TRBJ1-1
CDR3nt: TGTGCCAGCAGCAGACAGATGAACACTGAAGCTTTCTTT
CDR3aa: CASSRQMNTEAFF

d_gene: TRBD2
v_gene: TRBV18
len: 16
abundance: once
j_gene: TRBJ2-7
CDR3nt: TGTGCCAGCTCGATGCAGCGGGGGGTAGTTGTGGGCGAGCAGTACTTC
CDR3aa: CASSMQRGVVVGEQYF

d_gene: -
v_gene: TRBV19
len: 14
abundance: -
j_gene: TRBJ1-1
CDR3nt: TGTGCCAGTAGCTCGACGGGGGTGAACACTGAAGCTTTCTTT
CDR3aa: CASSSTGVNTEAFF

d_gene: TRBD1
v_gene: TRBV6-4
len: 15
abundance: -
j_gene: TRBJ2-7
CDR3nt: TGTGCCAGCAGTGATTGCACTGACAGGGACTACGAGCAGTACTTC
CDR3aa: CASSDCTDRDYEQYF

d_gene: TRBD2
v_gene: TRBV7-7
len: 13
abundance: -
j_gene: TRBJ2-3
CDR3nt: TGTGCTAGCAGCCAAGCTAGCGGGACTACGCAGTATTTT
CDR3aa: CASSQASGTTQYF

d_gene: -
v_gene: TRBV5-4
len: 15
abundance: -
j_gene: TRBJ2-3
CDR3nt: TGTGCCAGCAGCCCTGATTTACCCTACACAGATACGCAGTATTTT
CDR3aa: CASSPDLPYTDTQYF

d_gene: -
v_gene: TRBV6-6
len: 16
abundance: -
j_gene: TRBJ2-2
CDR3nt: TGTGCCAGCACCCATTCGACAGCTGCGAACACCGGGGAGCTGTTTTTT
CDR3aa: CASTHSTAANTGELFF

d_gene: TRBD1
v_gene: TRBV28
len: 17
abundance: -
j_gene: TRBJ1-5
CDR3nt: TGTGCCAGCAGCTACTCTCCGGGACAGGGGAACAATCAGCCCCAGCATTTT
CDR3aa: CASSYSPGQGNNQPQHF

d_gene: -
v_gene: TRBV18
len: 12
abundance: -
j_gene: TRBJ2-3
CDR3nt: TGTGCCAGCTCACAGTATGGCGATACGCAGTATTTT
CDR3aa: CASSQYGDTQYF

d_gene: TRBD2
v_gene: TRBV4-2
len: 15
abundance: -
j_gene: TRBJ2-7
CDR3nt: TGTGCCAGCAGCCGCGGGACTAGCGGAACCTACGAGCAGTACTTC
CDR3aa: CASSRGTSGTYEQYF

d_gene: -
v_gene: TRBV2
len: 15
abundance: once
j_gene: TRBJ1-5
CDR3nt: TGTGCCAGCAGTGACGACGATTATAGCAATCAGCCCCAGCATTTT
CDR3aa: CASSDDDYSNQPQHF